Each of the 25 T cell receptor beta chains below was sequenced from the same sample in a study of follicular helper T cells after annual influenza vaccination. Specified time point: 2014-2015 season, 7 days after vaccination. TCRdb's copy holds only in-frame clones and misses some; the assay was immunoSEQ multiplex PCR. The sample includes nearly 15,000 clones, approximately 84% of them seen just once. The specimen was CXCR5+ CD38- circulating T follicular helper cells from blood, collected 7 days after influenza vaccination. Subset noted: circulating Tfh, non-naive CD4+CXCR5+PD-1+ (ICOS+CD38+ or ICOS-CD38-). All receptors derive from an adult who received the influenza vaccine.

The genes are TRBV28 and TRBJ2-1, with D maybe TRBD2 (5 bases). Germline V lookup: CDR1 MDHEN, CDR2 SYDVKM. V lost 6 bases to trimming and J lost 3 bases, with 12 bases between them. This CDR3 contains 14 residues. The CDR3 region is CASRQLDIYNEQFF. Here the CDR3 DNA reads TGTGCCAGCAGGCAACTAGACATCTACAATGAGCAGTTCTTC.

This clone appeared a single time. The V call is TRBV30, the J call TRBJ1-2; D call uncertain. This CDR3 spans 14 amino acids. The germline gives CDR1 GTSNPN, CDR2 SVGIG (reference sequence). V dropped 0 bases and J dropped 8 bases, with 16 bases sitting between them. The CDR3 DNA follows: TGTGCCTGGAGTGTGGGTCCCCGCCTAGGAGGCTACACCTTC. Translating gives CAWSVGPRLGGYTF.

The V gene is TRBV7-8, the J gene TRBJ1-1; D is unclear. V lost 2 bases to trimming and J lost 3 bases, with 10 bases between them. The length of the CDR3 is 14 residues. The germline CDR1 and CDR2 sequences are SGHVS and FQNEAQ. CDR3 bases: TGTGCCAGCAGCTTATGGCGGGGAGACACTGAAGCTTTCTTT. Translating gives CASSLWRGDTEAFF. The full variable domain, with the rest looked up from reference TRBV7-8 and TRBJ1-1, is GAGVSQSPRYKVAKRGQDVALRCDPISGHVSLFWYQQALGQGPEFLTYFQNEAQLDKSGLPSDRFFAERPEGSVSTLKIQRTQQEDSAVYLCASSLWRGDTEAFFGQGTRLTVV.

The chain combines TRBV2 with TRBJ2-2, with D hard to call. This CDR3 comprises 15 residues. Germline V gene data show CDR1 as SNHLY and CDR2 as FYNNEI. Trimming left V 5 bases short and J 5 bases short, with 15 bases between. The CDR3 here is CASSTDAARTGELFF. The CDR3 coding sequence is TGTGCCAGCAGTACCGACGCCGCGAGGACCGGGGAGCTGTTTTTT.

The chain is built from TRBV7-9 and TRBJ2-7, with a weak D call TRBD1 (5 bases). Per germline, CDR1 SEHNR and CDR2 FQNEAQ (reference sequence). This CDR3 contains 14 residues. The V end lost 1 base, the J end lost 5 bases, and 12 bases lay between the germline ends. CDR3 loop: CASSLGPGNNEQYF. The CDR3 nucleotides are TGTGCCAGCAGCTTAGGGCCAGGGAATAACGAGCAGTACTTC.

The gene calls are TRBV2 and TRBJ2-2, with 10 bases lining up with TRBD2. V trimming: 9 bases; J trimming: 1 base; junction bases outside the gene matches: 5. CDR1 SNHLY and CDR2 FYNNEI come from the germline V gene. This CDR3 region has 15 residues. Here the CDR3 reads CASSGRRQNTGELFF. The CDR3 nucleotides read TGTGCCAGTAGCGGGAGGAGGCAGAACACCGGGGAGCTGTTTTTT.

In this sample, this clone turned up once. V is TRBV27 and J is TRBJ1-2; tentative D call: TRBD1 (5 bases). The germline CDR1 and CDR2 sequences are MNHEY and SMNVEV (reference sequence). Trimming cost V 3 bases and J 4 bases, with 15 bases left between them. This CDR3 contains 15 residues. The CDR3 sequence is CASSLEGAGPYGYTF. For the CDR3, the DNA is TGTGCCAGCAGTTTGGAAGGGGCAGGGCCCTATGGCTACACCTTC.

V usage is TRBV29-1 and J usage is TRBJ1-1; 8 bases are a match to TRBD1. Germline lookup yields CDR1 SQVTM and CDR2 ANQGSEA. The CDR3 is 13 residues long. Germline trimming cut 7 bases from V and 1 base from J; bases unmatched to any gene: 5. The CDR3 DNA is TGCAGCGGGGGAGGACAGGGGAACACTGAAGCTTTCTTT. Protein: CSGGGQGNTEAFF.

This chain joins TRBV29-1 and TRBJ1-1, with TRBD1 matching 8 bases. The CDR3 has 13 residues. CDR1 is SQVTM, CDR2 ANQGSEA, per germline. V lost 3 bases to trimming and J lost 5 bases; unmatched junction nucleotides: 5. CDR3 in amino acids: CSVETGAGTEAFF. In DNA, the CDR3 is TGCAGCGTTGAGACAGGGGCGGGGACTGAAGCTTTCTTT.

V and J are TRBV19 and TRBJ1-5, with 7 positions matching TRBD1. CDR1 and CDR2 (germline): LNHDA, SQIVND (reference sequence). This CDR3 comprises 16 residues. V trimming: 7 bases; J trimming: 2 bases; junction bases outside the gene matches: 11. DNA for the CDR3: TGTGCCAGTAAAGGCTACAGGGGTAGTGGCAATCAGCCCCAGCATTTT. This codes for CASKGYRGSGNQPQHF.

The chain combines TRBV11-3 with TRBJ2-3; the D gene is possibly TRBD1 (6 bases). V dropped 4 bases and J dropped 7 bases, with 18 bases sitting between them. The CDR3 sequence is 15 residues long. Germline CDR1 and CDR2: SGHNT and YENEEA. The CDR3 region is CASSSGQSQWNTQYF. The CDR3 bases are TGTGCCAGCAGCTCCGGACAGAGTCAATGGAATACGCAGTATTTT.

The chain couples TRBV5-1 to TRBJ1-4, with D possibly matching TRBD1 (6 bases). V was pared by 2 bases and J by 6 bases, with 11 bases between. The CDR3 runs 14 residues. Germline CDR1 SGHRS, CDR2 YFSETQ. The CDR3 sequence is CASSLQGLDEKLFF. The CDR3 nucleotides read TGCGCCAGCAGCTTACAGGGTTTAGATGAAAAACTGTTTTTT.

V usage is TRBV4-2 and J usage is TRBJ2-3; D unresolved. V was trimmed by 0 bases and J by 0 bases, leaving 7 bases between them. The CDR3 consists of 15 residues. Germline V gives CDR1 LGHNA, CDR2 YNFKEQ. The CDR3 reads CASSQDRVSTDTQYF. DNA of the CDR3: TGTGCCAGCAGCCAAGACCGAGTTAGCACAGATACGCAGTATTTT.

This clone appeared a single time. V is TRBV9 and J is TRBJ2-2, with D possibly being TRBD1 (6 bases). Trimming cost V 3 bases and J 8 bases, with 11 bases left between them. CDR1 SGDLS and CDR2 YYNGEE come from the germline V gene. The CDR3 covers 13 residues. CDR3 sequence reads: CASSEQGPGELFF. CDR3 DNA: TGTGCCAGCAGCGAACAGGGTCCAGGGGAGCTGTTTTTT.

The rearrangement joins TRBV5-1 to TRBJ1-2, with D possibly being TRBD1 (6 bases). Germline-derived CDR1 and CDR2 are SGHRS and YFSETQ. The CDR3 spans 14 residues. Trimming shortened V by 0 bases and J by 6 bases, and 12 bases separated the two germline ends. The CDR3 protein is CASSLAGEINGYTF. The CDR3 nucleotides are TGCGCCAGCAGCTTGGCAGGGGAGATTAATGGCTACACCTTC.

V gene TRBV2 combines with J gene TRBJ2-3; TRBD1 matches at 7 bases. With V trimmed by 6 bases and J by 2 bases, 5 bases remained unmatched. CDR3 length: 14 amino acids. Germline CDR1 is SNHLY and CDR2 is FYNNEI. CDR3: CASRLQGTTDTQYF. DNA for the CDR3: TGTGCCAGCAGATTACAGGGGACCACAGATACGCAGTATTTT.

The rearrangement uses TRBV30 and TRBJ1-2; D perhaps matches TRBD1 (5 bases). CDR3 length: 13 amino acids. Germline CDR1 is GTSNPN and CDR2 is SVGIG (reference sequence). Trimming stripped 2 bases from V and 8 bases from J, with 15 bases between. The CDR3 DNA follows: TGTGCCTGGAGTCCTCAGGGAGGGAAAGGCTACACCTTC. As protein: CAWSPQGGKGYTF.

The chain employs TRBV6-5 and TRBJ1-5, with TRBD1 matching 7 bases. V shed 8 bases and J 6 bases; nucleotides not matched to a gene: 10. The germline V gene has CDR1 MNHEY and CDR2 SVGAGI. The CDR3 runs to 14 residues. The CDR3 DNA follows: TGTGCCAGCTCTCGTTCAGGGGGTAGTCAGCCCCAGCATTTT. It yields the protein CASSRSGGSQPQHF.

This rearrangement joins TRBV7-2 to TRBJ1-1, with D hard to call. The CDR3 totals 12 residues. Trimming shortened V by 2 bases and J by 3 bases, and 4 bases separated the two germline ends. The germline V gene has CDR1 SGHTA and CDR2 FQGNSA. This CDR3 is CASSLSYTEAFF. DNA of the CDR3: TGTGCCAGCAGCTTATCCTACACTGAAGCTTTCTTT.

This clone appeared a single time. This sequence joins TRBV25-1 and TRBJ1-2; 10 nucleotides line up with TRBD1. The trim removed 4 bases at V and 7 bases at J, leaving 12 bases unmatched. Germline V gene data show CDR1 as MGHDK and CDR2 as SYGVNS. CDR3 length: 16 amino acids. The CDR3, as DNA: TGTGCCAGCAGTGTCGGAACCGGGACAGGGGTGGGTGGCTACACCTTC. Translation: CASSVGTGTGVGGYTF.

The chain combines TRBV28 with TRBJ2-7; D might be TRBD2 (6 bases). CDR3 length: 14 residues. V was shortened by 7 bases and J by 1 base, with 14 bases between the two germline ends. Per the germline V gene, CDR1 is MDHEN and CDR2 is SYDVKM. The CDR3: CASKSSAGSYEQYF. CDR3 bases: TGTGCCAGCAAATCGAGCGCGGGATCCTACGAGCAGTACTTC.

In DNA form, the CDR3 reads TGTGCCAGCAGTCTAACCGAGGGAGGCACTGAAGCTTTCTTT. It is translated as CASSLTEGGTEAFF. V usage is TRBV2 and J usage is TRBJ1-1; D ambiguous. Trimming pared 5 bases from V and 4 bases from J, leaving 14 bases between. The germline V gene encodes CDR1 SNHLY and CDR2 FYNNEI. The CDR3 runs 14 residues.

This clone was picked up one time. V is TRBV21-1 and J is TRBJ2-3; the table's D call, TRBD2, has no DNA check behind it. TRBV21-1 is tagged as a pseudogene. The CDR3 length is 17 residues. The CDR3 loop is CASSKVTLAGESDTQYF. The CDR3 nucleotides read TGTGCCAGCAGCAAAGTAACGCTAGCGGGAGAGTCAGATACGCAGTATTTT.

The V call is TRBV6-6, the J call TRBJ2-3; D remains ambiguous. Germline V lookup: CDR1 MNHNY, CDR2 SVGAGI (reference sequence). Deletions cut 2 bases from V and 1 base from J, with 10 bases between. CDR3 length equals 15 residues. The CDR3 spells CASSYGQVGTDTQYF. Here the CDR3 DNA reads TGTGCCAGCAGTTACGGGCAGGTGGGCACAGATACGCAGTATTTT.

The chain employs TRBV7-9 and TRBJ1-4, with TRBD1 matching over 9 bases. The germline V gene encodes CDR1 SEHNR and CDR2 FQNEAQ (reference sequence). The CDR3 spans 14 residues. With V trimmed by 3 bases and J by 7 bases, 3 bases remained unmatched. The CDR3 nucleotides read TGTGCCAGCAGCTTGAACAGGGGGCGTGAAAAACTGTTTTTT. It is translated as CASSLNRGREKLFF.